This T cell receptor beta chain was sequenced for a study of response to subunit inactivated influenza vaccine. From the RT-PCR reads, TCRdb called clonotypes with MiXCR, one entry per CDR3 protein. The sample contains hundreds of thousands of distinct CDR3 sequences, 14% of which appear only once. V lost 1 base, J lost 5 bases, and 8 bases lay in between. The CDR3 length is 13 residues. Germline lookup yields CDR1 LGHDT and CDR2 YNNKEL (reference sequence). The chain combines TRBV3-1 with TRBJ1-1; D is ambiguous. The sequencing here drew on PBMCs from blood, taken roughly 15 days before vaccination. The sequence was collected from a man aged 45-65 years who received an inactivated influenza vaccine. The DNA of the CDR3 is TGTGCCAGCAGCCAAGTAGGGCTAACTGAAGCTTTCTTT. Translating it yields CASSQVGLTEAFF.